The table lists the clone carrying this T cell receptor (beta chain) with a few counts. This specimen comes from a study of Tregs in tolerant kidney transplant recipients. Germline lookup yields CDR1 SGHNT and CDR2 YYREEE (reference sequence). This CDR3 spans 12 amino acids. Trimming removed 4 bases from V and 6 bases from J, with 8 bases in between. This table comes from immunoSEQ multiplex PCR, and its TCRdb copy is limited to in-frame clones, with some not included. Here the sample spans 75,000 to 100,000 clones, about 92% being singletons. The specimen was CD8+ T cells from blood. The chain employs TRBV5-4 and TRBJ1-5, with D unclear. This clonotype was obtained from a human donor in good health. The CDR3 region has the DNA TGTGCCAGCAGCGCCTTCTCTCAGCCCCAGCATTTT. This translates into CASSAFSQPQHF.